The rows below give T cell receptor beta chains drawn from one sample of a study of T cell repertoires in cytomegalovirus infection. TCRdb itself ran the reads through MiXCR, one entry per CDR3 protein. The profile shows around 69,000 distinct CDR3 sequences, roughly 22% of them singletons. These receptors lack a known antigen. The specimen comprised CD8+ T cells from cultured PBMCs, sampled from culture after CMV antigen stimulation. The receptors were gathered from a human donor in good health (CMV status not recorded). Some clones in this sample may be carry-over from other donors' samples. CDR3s include the opening cysteine and the closing phenylalanine or tryptophan. A D gene is named only where the DNA matches it firmly. The size of a clone is reported for some rows only, either as once, few or many, or as a class for expanded clones.

J	D	V	size	CDR3	DNA
TRBJ2-3	.	TRBV2	few	CAGSFSDTQYF	TGTGCCGGGTCTTTTTCAGATACGCAGTATTTT
TRBJ2-5	.	TRBV6-5	.	CASSPLTGSHQETQYF	TGTGCCAGCAGTCCCCTAACAGGGTCCCACCAAGAGACCCAGTACTTC
TRBJ2-2	.	TRBV12-3/TRBV12-4	few	CASSFFGTNTGELFF	TGTGCCAGCAGTTTTTTTGGGACGAACACCGGGGAGCTGTTTTTT
TRBJ2-7	.	TRBV4-1	few	CASSQDPSLGNEQYF	TGCGCCAGCAGCCAAGATCCGTCGCTCGGGAACGAGCAGTACTTC
TRBJ2-7	.	TRBV7-2	few	CASSSTPLKEQYF	TGTGCCAGCAGCTCGACCCCCCTTAAAGAGCAGTACTTC
TRBJ2-1	TRBD1	TRBV7-2	few	CASSLVPRQGGDNEQFF	TGTGCCAGCAGCTTAGTGCCCCGACAGGGGGGGGACAATGAGCAGTTCTTC
TRBJ2-4	.	TRBV6-5	few	CASSYGSDNHIQYF	TGTGCCAGCAGTTACGGGTCAGATAATCACATTCAGTACTTC
TRBJ2-7	.	TRBV4-3	few	CASSQDYGGTNYEQYF	TGCGCCAGCAGCCAAGATTATGGGGGAACAAACTACGAGCAGTACTTC
TRBJ2-5	TRBD1	TRBV7-9	.	CASSPTETGGKTQYF	TGTGCCAGCAGCCCAACAGAGACAGGGGGAAAGACCCAGTACTTC
TRBJ2-7	.	TRBV9	.	CASSPRTEAYEQYF	TGTGCCAGCAGCCCACGGACAGAGGCCTACGAGCAGTACTTC
TRBJ2-5	TRBD2	TRBV6-5	few	CASTPLAGGGETQYF	TGTGCCAGCACCCCACTAGCGGGGGGGGGTGAGACCCAGTACTTC
TRBJ2-5	.	TRBV11-2	.	CASSLNQETQYF	TGTGCCAGCAGCTTAAACCAAGAGACCCAGTACTTC
TRBJ2-7	TRBD1	TRBV12-3/TRBV12-4	few	CASRTTGGRSYEQYF	TGTGCCAGCAGAACAACAGGGGGACGGTCCTACGAGCAGTACTTC
TRBJ1-1	.	TRBV12-3/TRBV12-4	few	CASSYPQGRNTEAFF	TGTGCCAGCAGTTACCCTCAAGGGAGGAACACTGAAGCTTTCTTT
TRBJ2-1	TRBD2	TRBV7-6	.	CASSPELAGGFNEQFF	TGTGCCAGCAGCCCGGAACTAGCGGGGGGATTCAATGAGCAGTTCTTC
TRBJ2-5	.	TRBV7-2	many	CASSFNKGSGETQYF	TGTGCCAGCAGCTTTAATAAGGGGAGTGGGGAGACCCAGTACTTC
TRBJ1-4	.	TRBV7-2	.	CASSSEFTTNEKLFF	TGTGCCAGCAGCTCCGAGTTTACAACTAATGAAAAACTGTTTTTT
TRBJ2-1	.	TRBV7-9	few	CASSRDGLNNEQFF	TGTGCCAGCAGCCGGGACGGTCTGAACAATGAGCAGTTCTTC
TRBJ2-1	.	TRBV27	.	CASLEERLSSYNEQFF	TGTGCCAGCTTAGAGGAGCGCCTGAGCTCCTACAATGAGCAGTTCTTC
TRBJ2-5	.	TRBV20-1	once	CSARDEETQYF	TGCAGTGCTAGAGATGAGGAGACCCAGTACTTC